One and the same sample provided the 32 T cell receptor beta chains below, sequenced in a study of blood T cell repertoires in COVID-19. Measured with immunoSEQ multiplex PCR; TCRdb has only the in-frame clones, and not every one. The table includes 390,000 or so clones, approximately 90% detected once. The sequenced sample consisted of PBMCs or T cells enriched from blood (not recorded which). These receptors all come from a man aged 18 to 30 who had recovered from COVID-19.

V usage is TRBV25-1 and J usage is TRBJ1-2; 11 bases fit TRBD1. V lost 4 bases, J lost 4 bases, and 2 bases stayed unmatched. The CDR3 contains 14 residues. Germline assignment: CDR1 MGHDK and CDR2 SYGVNS. CDR3: CASSGTGGFYGYTF. The CDR3, as DNA: TGTGCCAGCAGTGGGACAGGGGGCTTCTATGGCTACACCTTC.

The DNA for the CDR3 is TGTGCCAGCAGCGTAGTGGGACAGAGTAATTCACCCCTCCACTTT. As protein: CASSVVGQSNSPLHF. V usage is TRBV9 and J usage is TRBJ1-6; 7 nucleotides match TRBD1. J gave up 6 bases and V 0 bases, and 3 bases lay outside the gene matches. From germline, CDR1 is SGDLS and CDR2 YYNGEE. CDR3 size: 15 residues.

This clone was seen once. V is TRBV6-4 and J is TRBJ2-2; a weak D match, TRBD2 (5 bases). CDR1 MRHNA and CDR2 SNTAGT come from the germline V gene. The CDR3 has 13 amino acids. Deletions cut 5 bases from V and 5 bases from J, with 9 bases between. CDR3 sequence: CASSLTGTGELFF. The CDR3 DNA reads as TGTGCCAGCAGTCTTACGGGGACCGGGGAGCTGTTTTTT.

The V gene is TRBV6-1, the J gene TRBJ1-4, with D possibly TRBD1 on 5 matching bases. This CDR3 has 15 residues. Looked up from germline, CDR1 is MNHNS and CDR2 is SASEGT. V was shortened by 1 base and J by 8 bases, with 14 bases between the two germline ends. CDR3: CASSEGGTVAEKLFF. DNA for the CDR3: TGTGCCAGCAGTGAAGGGGGCACCGTCGCGGAAAAACTGTTTTTT.

The rearrangement joins TRBV18 to TRBJ2-5, with 10 bases aligning to TRBD2. Germline CDR1 KGHSH, CDR2 LQKENI. V was pared by 2 bases and J by 7 bases, with 7 bases of the junction left unmatched. The CDR3 length is 15 residues. CDR3 amino acids: CASSPGMTSGWTQYF. CDR3 DNA sequence: TGTGCCAGCTCACCAGGGATGACTAGCGGGTGGACCCAGTACTTC.

The CDR3 DNA follows: TGCGCCAGCAGCCAAGAGAGACAGGGTCTCGGCTACACCTTC. Amino acid sequence: CASSQERQGLGYTF. The chain recombines TRBV4-1 with TRBJ1-2; TRBD1 matches 7 bases. From germline, CDR1 is MGHRA and CDR2 YSYEKL. CDR3 size: 14 residues. V lost 0 bases, J lost 8 bases, and 6 bases stayed unmatched.

The V call is TRBV10-3, the J call TRBJ2-7, with TRBD2 identical over 11 bases. From germline, CDR1 is ENHRY and CDR2 SYGVKD. The CDR3 contains 15 residues. Trimming took 2 bases from V and 1 from J; bases not matched to a gene: 1. This chain's CDR3 is CAISETSGGSYEQYF. CDR3 DNA sequence: TGTGCCATCAGTGAGACTAGCGGGGGATCCTACGAGCAGTACTTC.

The chain combines TRBV6-5 with TRBJ1-1; D is uncertain. This CDR3 has 13 residues. Trimming removed 4 bases from V and 2 bases from J, with 8 bases in between. Germline assignment: CDR1 MNHEY and CDR2 SVGAGI. The CDR3 nucleotides are TGTGCCAGCAGTTCCCTGGCCAACACTGAAGCTTTCTTT. This gives the protein CASSSLANTEAFF.

The J gene is TRBJ1-1, the V gene TRBV5-8; perhaps TRBD1 as D (5 bases). The V end lost 4 bases, the J end lost 6 bases, and 10 bases lay between the germline ends. Germline loops: CDR1 SGHTS, CDR2 YDEGEE. The CDR3 is 12 residues long. The CDR3 DNA reads as TGTGCCAGCAGCAAGGGGTTACCTGAAGCTTTCTTT. It codes for CASSKGLPEAFF.

The chain recombines TRBV12-5 with TRBJ1-6; 7 nucleotides line up with TRBD1. V lost 3 bases to trimming and J lost 0 bases; unmatched junction nucleotides: 11. The CDR3 extends over 19 amino acids. The germline V gene has CDR1 LGHNT and CDR2 FRNRAP. The CDR3 sequence: CASGFLLPGQSSYNSPLHF. The CDR3 nucleotides read TGTGCTAGTGGTTTTTTACTTCCGGGACAGAGCTCCTATAATTCACCCCTCCACTTT.

The chain has TRBV19 and TRBJ1-6; TRBD1 is a possible D gene (5 bases). Per germline, CDR1 LNHDA and CDR2 SQIVND (reference sequence). The CDR3 length is 15 residues. Trimming took 6 bases from V and 7 from J, leaving 16 bases between them. The CDR3 spells CASSPGRGRNSPLHF. The CDR3 DNA reads as TGTGCCAGTAGCCCCGGGAGGGGAAGAAATTCACCCCTCCACTTT.

This CDR3 reads CASSLSPGIQETQYF. CDR3 nucleotide sequence: TGTGCCAGCAGCCTATCCCCCGGGATCCAAGAGACCCAGTACTTC. The chain has TRBV6-5 and TRBJ2-5, with TRBD2 as a possible D gene (5 bases). CDR3 length: 15 residues. V lost 6 bases to trimming and J lost 1 base, with 15 bases between them. The germline V gene encodes CDR1 MNHEY and CDR2 SVGAGI.

The chain recombines TRBV3-1 (or the pseudogene TRBV3-2) with TRBJ2-1; 11 nucleotides line up with TRBD1. The CDR3 has 18 amino acids. With 1 base clipped from V and 4 bases from J, the junction kept 9 bases outside the gene matches. Germline CDR1 is LGHDT and CDR2 is YNNKEL (reference sequence). CDR3 DNA sequence: TGTGCCAGCAGCCAAGCCGGGACAGGGGGATTTCTATACAATGAGCAGTTCTTC. Residues: CASSQAGTGGFLYNEQFF.

The chain couples TRBV10-2 to TRBJ1-5; D is undetermined. Trimming left V 4 bases short and J 4 bases short, with 11 bases between. This CDR3 region has 14 residues. Germline values: CDR1 WSHSY, CDR2 SAAADI. The CDR3 reads CASSGATANQPQHF. CDR3 in DNA: TGCGCCAGCAGTGGAGCAACAGCTAATCAGCCCCAGCATTTT.

The gene calls are TRBV7-3 and TRBJ2-2; tentatively, D is TRBD1 (6 bases). The germline gives CDR1 SGHTA, CDR2 FQGTGA. The CDR3 is 16 amino acids. Trimming shortened V by 1 base and J by 3 bases, and 12 bases separated the two germline ends. As DNA, the CDR3 is TGTGCCAGCAGCTTAAACGCCAGGGGAGACACCGGGGAGCTGTTTTTT. It is translated as CASSLNARGDTGELFF.

The chain is built from TRBV4-1 and TRBJ2-1, with 12 bases identical to TRBD2. V gave up 4 bases and J gave up 2 bases; unmatched junction bases: 3. The CDR3 is made up of 16 amino acids. Germline V CDR1 and CDR2: MGHRA, YSYEKL. Here the CDR3 DNA reads TGCGCCAGCAGCCCGGCTAGCGGGAGGGCCTACAATGAGCAGTTCTTC. This translates into CASSPASGRAYNEQFF.

V and J are TRBV9 and TRBJ2-3; D might be TRBD2 (6 bases). The CDR3 is 16 residues long. The V gene lost 1 base and the J gene lost 0 bases, with 12 bases spanning the gap. Germline CDR1 is SGDLS and CDR2 is YYNGEE. CDR3 sequence (DNA): TGTGCCAGCAGCGTACTAGGTCTAGCGAGCACAGATACGCAGTATTTT. It codes for CASSVLGLASTDTQYF.

This sequence joins TRBV21-1 and TRBJ2-7; the tabulated D call, TRBD1, remains unverified against the DNA. TRBV21-1 is a known pseudogene. This CDR3 is 16 amino acids long. CDR3 sequence: CASSKEKGTGSYEQYF. The CDR3 bases are TGTGCCAGCAGCAAAGAAAAAGGGACAGGCTCCTACGAGCAGTACTTC.

The rearrangement links TRBV5-4 to TRBJ1-2; 9 bases fit TRBD1. This CDR3 comprises 13 residues. Germline CDR1 is SGHNT and CDR2 is YYREEE (reference sequence). V shed 4 bases, J shed 6 bases, and the junction held 4 bases outside the gene matches. This chain's CDR3 is CASSLTGGHGYTF. The CDR3 DNA reads TGTGCCAGCAGCCTTACAGGGGGCCATGGCTACACCTTC.

J is TRBJ1-2 and V is TRBV6-5, with D uncertain. Germline V gene sequence: CDR1 MNHEY, CDR2 SVGAGI. V was clipped by 0 bases and J by 2 bases, with 10 bases between them. The CDR3 length is 15 residues. CDR3 sequence reads: CASSYSSRENYGYTF. CDR3 DNA: TGTGCCAGCAGTTACTCGTCTCGGGAGAACTATGGCTACACCTTC.

V gene TRBV12-3 or TRBV12-4 combines with J gene TRBJ1-4, with D perhaps TRBD1 (6 bases). Deletions cut 10 bases from V and 2 bases from J, with 11 bases between. The CDR3 contains 13 residues. Written as DNA, the CDR3 is TGTGCCACCACAGGGTCGACTAATGAAAAACTGTTTTTT. Protein sequence: CATTGSTNEKLFF.

The chain recombines TRBV12-3 or TRBV12-4 with TRBJ1-1, with unresolved D. The V end was cut by 3 bases, the J end by 4 bases, with 9 bases between. This CDR3 region has 13 residues. The CDR3 DNA reads as TGTGCCAGCAGTTTTTCCCCGGGCACTGAAGCTTTCTTT. It yields the protein CASSFSPGTEAFF.

The sample holds one count of this clone. The chain carries TRBV2 and TRBJ1-2, with 11 nucleotides matching TRBD1. Germline V gene lookup returns CDR1 SNHLY and CDR2 FYNNEI. V was pared by 7 bases and J by 2 bases, with 15 bases of the junction left unmatched. The CDR3 covers 18 residues. The CDR3 loop reads CASTLRTGGGGGNYGYTF. CDR3 sequence (DNA): TGTGCCAGCACCCTCCGGACAGGGGGCGGTGGGGGAAACTATGGCTACACCTTC. Supplemented by reference TRBV2 and TRBJ1-2, the full variable domain reads EPEVTQTPSHQVTQMGQEVILRCVPISNHLYFYWYRQILGQKVEFLVSFYNNEISEKSEIFDDQFSVERPDGSNFTLKIRSTKLEDSAMYFCASTLRTGGGGGNYGYTFGSGTRLTVV.

The chain has TRBV5-1 and TRBJ2-5; 15 bases line up with TRBD2. Looked up from germline, CDR1 is SGHRS and CDR2 is YFSETQ. J lost 5 bases, V lost 7 bases, and 9 bases had no gene match. The CDR3 extends over 16 amino acids. This chain's CDR3 is CASGRTSGRAVETQYF. CDR3 bases: TGCGCCAGCGGGAGGACTAGCGGGAGGGCCGTGGAGACCCAGTACTTC.

This clone was counted between two and nine times. This sequence joins TRBV2 and TRBJ1-5; TRBD1 is a possible D gene (5 bases). V gave up 5 bases and J gave up 3 bases, with 11 bases separating them. The CDR3 totals 14 residues. Germline assignment: CDR1 SNHLY and CDR2 FYNNEI. The CDR3 DNA reads as TGTGCCAGCAGTTTCACAGGTTCCAATCAGCCCCAGCATTTT. It codes for CASSFTGSNQPQHF.

Concerning this clone itself: The same CDR3 arises from other DNA sequences in this sample as well. The chain is built from TRBV6-5 and TRBJ1-5; TRBD1 might be the D (5 bases). The V gene lost 0 bases and the J gene lost 7 bases, with 7 bases spanning the gap. There are 13 residues in the CDR3. Germline lookup yields CDR1 MNHEY and CDR2 SVGAGI. The CDR3 bases are TGTGCCAGCAGTTACTCATCAGGGCAGCCCCAGCATTTT. This gives the protein CASSYSSGQPQHF.

The chain couples TRBV10-3 to TRBJ1-5, with 8 positions matching TRBD1. CDR1 and CDR2 (germline): ENHRY, SYGVKD. The J segment lost 0 bases and the V segment lost 6 bases, leaving 10 bases of the junction unmatched. The CDR3 covers 17 residues. The CDR3, as DNA: TGTGCCATCAGAGCCGACGCGACAGGGGATAGCAATCAGCCCCAGCATTTT. Its translation is CAIRADATGDSNQPQHF.

The genes are TRBV5-1 and TRBJ2-1; D gene uncertain. The CDR3 is 15 amino acids. Per germline, CDR1 SGHRS and CDR2 YFSETQ. Trimming stripped 4 bases from V and 0 bases from J, with 11 bases between. CDR3 in amino acids: CASSKSGSSYNEQFF. DNA for the CDR3: TGCGCCAGCAGCAAGTCAGGAAGCTCCTACAATGAGCAGTTCTTC.

The genes are TRBV7-6 and TRBJ2-7; TRBD2 matches 7 bases. J lost 2 bases, V lost 3 bases, and 10 bases had no gene match. Looked up from germline, CDR1 is SGHVS and CDR2 is FNYEAQ. The CDR3 has 16 amino acids. CDR3 coding DNA: TGTGCCAGCAGCTTTAGGAAAACGGGAGGCCCCTACGAGCAGTACTTC. Its translation: CASSFRKTGGPYEQYF.

The chain couples TRBV7-9 to TRBJ2-1; 7 bases align to TRBD1. The V gene end was trimmed by 7 bases and the J gene end by 8 bases; junction bases not matched to a gene: 11. This CDR3 comprises 14 residues. CDR1 is SEHNR and CDR2 is FQNEAQ in the germline V gene (reference sequence). CDR3 residues: CASNDRALRDEQFF. The CDR3 nucleotides read TGTGCCAGCAATGACAGGGCCCTTAGGGATGAGCAGTTCTTC.

This chain joins TRBV18 and TRBJ1-1; the D is unclear. The germline CDR1 and CDR2 sequences are KGHSH and LQKENI. The CDR3 contains 15 residues. The ends were cut back, 1 base at V and 3 bases at J, with 12 bases in the middle. CDR3 in amino acids: CASSPLRGVDTEAFF. The CDR3, as DNA: TGTGCCAGCTCACCACTTCGGGGTGTAGACACTGAAGCTTTCTTT.

The chain has TRBV7-9 and TRBJ2-5; D may be TRBD1 (5 bases). CDR1 and CDR2 (germline): SEHNR, FQNEAQ (reference sequence). The V and J ends lost 1 base and 0 bases respectively, with 6 bases between them. The CDR3 totals 14 residues. The CDR3 bases are TGTGCCAGCAGCTTAGAGGGGTACCAAGAGACCCAGTACTTC. It specifies CASSLEGYQETQYF.